These 4 T cell receptor beta chains share one sample of origin, sequenced in a study of T cell responses to AZD1222 COVID-19 vaccine. Method: immunoSEQ multiplex PCR; TCRdb's copy keeps in-frame clones and lacks some. Counted here are approximately 190,000 clones, 92% occurring once; the ten biggest clones make up 1% to 1.5%. The input for sequencing was peripheral blood, taken on day 0 of AZD1222 vaccination. All receptors derive from an adult in good health.

The V and J genes are TRBV7-2 and TRBJ2-3; D remains unclear. This CDR3 has 14 amino acids. Looked up from germline, CDR1 is SGHTA and CDR2 is FQGNSA. With 6 bases removed from V and 1 base from J, the gap between germline ends came to 11 bases. The DNA of the CDR3 is TGTGCCAGCAGTCCCCGGTCGGGCACAGATACGCAGTATTTT. Translated, it gives CASSPRSGTDTQYF.

The J gene is TRBJ1-6, the V gene TRBV6-2 or TRBV6-3, with D hard to call. CDR1 is MNHEY, CDR2 SVGEGT, per germline. The CDR3 totals 12 residues. The V and J ends lost 4 bases and 7 bases respectively, with 5 bases between them. CDR3 loop: CASSWGNSPLHF. In DNA, the CDR3 is TGTGCCAGCAGTTGGGGAAATTCACCCCTCCACTTT.

In its sample, this clone was seen many times. The chain carries TRBV7-9 and TRBJ1-2; TRBD1 agrees at 9 bases. V shed 5 bases and J 7 bases; nucleotides not matched to a gene: 8. The CDR3 sequence is 14 residues long. The germline V gene encodes CDR1 SEHNR and CDR2 FQNEAQ (reference sequence). The CDR3 sequence is CASSAQGQGIGYTF. The CDR3 nucleotides are TGTGCCAGCAGCGCCCAGGGACAGGGTATTGGCTACACCTTC. The variable domain in full, completed from reference TRBV7-9 and TRBJ1-2, reads DTGVSQNPRHKITKRGQNVTFRCDPISEHNRLYWYRQTLGQGPEFLTYFQNEAQLEKSRLLSDRFSAERPKGSFSTLEIQRTEQGDSAMYLCASSAQGQGIGYTFGSGTRLTVV.

This chain uses TRBV12-3 or TRBV12-4 with TRBJ1-2; 7 bases are a match to TRBD1. This CDR3 is 13 amino acids long. Losses at the gene ends were 6 bases for V and 5 bases for J; bases not matched to a gene: 6. DNA for the CDR3: TGTGCCAGCAGGCGGGACAGATCTTATGGCTACACCTTC. Translated: CASRRDRSYGYTF.